This T cell receptor (beta chain) was sequenced during a study of technical replicates of blood from a few donors. Germline V lookup: CDR1 MDHEN, CDR2 SYDVKM. The J segment lost 11 bases and the V segment lost 4 bases, leaving 12 bases of the junction unmatched. This CDR3 contains 14 residues. TCRdb's table, derived via immunoSEQ multiplex PCR, lists solely in-frame clones and lacks some. Seen here are approximately 70,000 clones, approximately 90% observed once, and the top ten hold approximately 0.4%. The rearrangement uses TRBV28 and TRBJ1-1; 8 bases match TRBD1. Sequencing was performed on T cells isolated from PBMCs. This receptor was taken from a human donor in good health. CDR3 amino acids: CASSSQTGDVRAFF. CDR3 nucleotides: TGTGCCAGCAGTTCCCAGACAGGGGACGTCCGCGCTTTCTTT.